This passage covers 10 T cell receptor beta chains from one sample sequenced in a study of response to subunit inactivated influenza vaccine. TCRdb processed the RT-PCR reads anew with MiXCR; each CDR3 protein has one entry. The sample carries about half a million distinct CDR3 sequences, about 10% recorded once. Sequenced material: PBMCs from blood, taken about 40 days after vaccination. These receptor sequences come from a man aged 50-60 years who received an inactivated influenza vaccine.

This sequence joins TRBV4-1 and TRBJ2-1; 8 bases align to TRBD2. Germline CDR1 and CDR2: MGHRA and YSYEKL. V trimming: 4 bases; J trimming: 3 bases; junction bases outside the gene matches: 8. CDR3 length: 16 amino acids. CDR3 protein: CASSLLGLANYNEQFF. In DNA form, the CDR3 reads TGCGCCAGCAGCCTTCTAGGACTAGCCAACTACAATGAGCAGTTCTTC.

This clonotype came up a few times. V is TRBV7-9 and J is TRBJ2-3; 7 bases align to TRBD2. Germline lookup yields CDR1 SEHNR and CDR2 FQNEAQ (reference sequence). CDR3 length: 13 residues. The V and J ends lost 7 bases and 7 bases, in that order; junction bases with no gene match: 8. The DNA for the CDR3 is TGTGCCAGCACCCTACCGGGAGGACATACGCAGTATTTT. Its translation is CASTLPGGHTQYF.

CDR3 amino acids: CASSFARAGNIQYF. The CDR3 coding sequence is TGTGCCAGCAGTTTCGCCCGAGCGGGGAACATTCAGTACTTC. The chain uses TRBV28 and TRBJ2-4; 7 bases line up with TRBD2. The CDR3 runs 14 residues. The V gene's germline CDR1 is MDHEN and CDR2 SYDVKM. The J segment lost 7 bases and the V segment lost 3 bases, leaving 6 bases of the junction unmatched.

The table lists this clonotype with a few counts. CDR3 residues: CSAQPRADEQYF. CDR3 nucleotides: TGCAGTGCACAACCCCGGGCGGACGAGCAGTACTTC. The gene calls are TRBV20-1 and TRBJ2-7; D is undetermined. The CDR3 sequence is 12 residues long. Germline CDR1 and CDR2: DFQATT and SNEGSKA (reference sequence). V lost 6 bases to trimming and J lost 5 bases, with 14 bases between them.

This clonotype appeared many times. This chain connects TRBV5-1 to TRBJ1-2; no firm D call. The CDR3 runs to 14 residues. Germline CDR1 SGHRS, CDR2 YFSETQ. Trimming took 0 bases from V and 6 from J, leaving 12 bases between them. CDR3 residues: CASSLGASTDGYTF. In DNA, the CDR3 is TGCGCCAGCAGCTTGGGAGCTTCAACGGATGGCTACACCTTC.

This clonotype showed up just a few times. The chain links TRBV4-3 to TRBJ2-1; D possibly corresponds to TRBD1 (5 bases). There are 15 residues in the CDR3. The germline CDR1 and CDR2 sequences are LGHNA and YSLEER. V was shortened by 2 bases and J by 6 bases, with 14 bases between the two germline ends. The chain's CDR3 is CASSQSGMGSNEQFF. CDR3 nucleotides: TGCGCCAGCAGCCAATCAGGGATGGGGTCCAATGAGCAGTTCTTC.

This clonotype came up a few times. The chain recombines TRBV11-2 with TRBJ2-3, with TRBD2 identical over 14 bases. Germline lookup yields CDR1 SGHAT and CDR2 FQNNGV. Trimming took 2 bases from V and 4 from J; bases not matched to a gene: 11. There are 19 residues in the CDR3. As DNA, the CDR3 is TGTGCCAGCAGCTTACCCCTCCGACTAGCGGGAGGGCGCCCAGATACGCAGTATTTT. Its translation is CASSLPLRLAGGRPDTQYF.

This clonotype was seen at least ten times. The chain employs TRBV24-1 and TRBJ2-1; TRBD2 matches at 8 bases. The CDR3 has 14 residues. V lost 3 bases, J lost 6 bases, and 3 bases stayed unmatched. The germline gives CDR1 KGHDR, CDR2 SFDVKD. Here the CDR3 reads CATSDSGRPNEQFF. CDR3 nucleotide sequence: TGTGCCACCAGTGATAGCGGGAGACCCAATGAGCAGTTCTTC.

This clonotype was seen repeatedly, ten times or more. The chain has TRBV6-5 and TRBJ2-7; TRBD1 matches at 8 bases. This CDR3 spans 15 amino acids. Germline trimming cut 0 bases from V and 3 bases from J; bases unmatched to any gene: 4. Germline loops: CDR1 MNHEY, CDR2 SVGAGI. CDR3 in DNA: TGTGCCAGCAGTTACTCCGCTGGACAGGGCTACGAGCAGTACTTC. It translates to CASSYSAGQGYEQYF.

The sample holds one count of this clonotype. The J gene is TRBJ2-5, the V gene TRBV7-9; the D gene is possibly TRBD2 (6 bases). The CDR3 extends over 15 amino acids. Germline V gene sequence: CDR1 SEHNR, CDR2 FQNEAQ (reference sequence). Trimming shortened V by 6 bases and J by 2 bases, and 16 bases separated the two germline ends. The CDR3 is CASSLTLRGQETQYF. In nucleotides, the CDR3 is TGTGCCAGCAGTCTTACGCTTCGGGGGCAAGAGACCCAGTACTTC.